This T cell receptor beta chain was retrieved from a study of cytomegalovirus exposure and HLA in healthy donors. Study-level points and caveats: Sequence variants that were highly shared formed a cluster that was likely a sequencing artifact.

60 Vbeta and 13 Jbeta primers were used in PCR. Method: immunoSEQ multiplex PCR; TCRdb's copy keeps in-frame clones and lacks some. The profile shows roughly 130,000 clones, 70% to 80% of them singletons. This CDR3 contains 15 residues. The V segment lost 6 bases and the J segment 5 bases; nucleotides outside the gene matches: 7. The V gene's germline CDR1 is KGHSH and CDR2 LQKENI. Turning to this clone: What it recognizes is unknown.

The V and J genes are TRBV18 and TRBJ2-1, with 10 bases matching TRBD1. Material for sequencing was PBMCs. The sequence derives from a female donor in good health and CMV-seronegative. DNA of the CDR3: TGTGCCAGCTCGCCGGGACAGGGGCTTAACAATGAGCAGTTCTTC. Translating it yields CASSPGQGLNNEQFF.